A single sample gave rise to the 15 T cell receptor beta chains below, sequenced in a study of CD8 T cells in ankylosing spondylitis. TCRdb re-derived calls from the 5' RACE reads in MiXCR, one entry per CDR3 protein. The sample holds more than 250,000 distinct CDR3 sequences, around 7.6% seen once. The study's findings and limits: Fewer than ten highly homologous variants made up a TCR beta motif that seemed to typify ankylosing spondylitis blood.

These receptors have no identified antigens. Input material: blood, either unsorted or a sorted T cell fraction (not recorded which). Receptors were obtained from a male donor with ankylosing spondylitis.

About this clonotype itself: An end of the junction does not agree with germline; a read error may underlie this. The chain uses TRBV30 and TRBJ1-2, with a tentative D call TRBD1 (5 bases). This CDR3 comprises 10 residues. In germline, CDR1 is GTSNPN, CDR2 SVGIG (reference sequence). The CDR3 reads CAATRRVSRF. The CDR3 DNA reads as TGTGCCGCGACCCGCAGGGTCTCGCGTTTC. Full variable domain (missing parts from reference TRBV30 and TRBJ1-2): SQTIHQWPATLVQPVGSPLSLECTVEGTSNPNLYWYRQAAGRGLQLLFYSVGIGQISSEVPQNLSASRPQDRQFILSSKKLLLSDSGFYLCAATRRVSRFGSGTRLTVV.

Many counts were recorded for this clonotype. The chain is built from TRBV7-6 and TRBJ1-1; TRBD1 matches 7 bases. With 5 bases clipped from V and 2 bases from J, the junction kept 8 bases outside the gene matches. The CDR3 is 15 amino acids. Germline V gene sequence: CDR1 SGHVS, CDR2 FNYEAQ. CDR3 coding DNA: TGTGCCAGCAGCCCCTTGGGACAGACAAACACTGAAGCTTTCTTT. Its translation: CASSPLGQTNTEAFF.

The rearrangement uses TRBV20-1 and TRBJ2-7, with D maybe TRBD1 (6 bases). Germline lookup yields CDR1 DFQATT and CDR2 SNEGSKA (reference sequence). V lost 5 bases and J 6 bases, leaving 17 bases between the germline ends. The CDR3 is 13 residues long. The CDR3 region is CSAPGTNRAEQYF. The DNA of the CDR3 is TGCAGTGCTCCCGGGACAAACCGTGCCGAGCAGTACTTC.

There are a few counts of this clonotype. This chain links TRBV5-1 with TRBJ2-2; 10 bases align to TRBD1. The CDR3 has 15 residues. CDR1 SGHRS and CDR2 YFSETQ come from the germline V gene. Trimming cost V 4 bases and J 4 bases; bases outside gene matches: 4. The CDR3 region is CASSGTGAPTGELFF. For the CDR3, the DNA is TGCGCCAGCAGCGGGACAGGGGCCCCCACCGGGGAGCTGTTTTTT.

This clonotype was seen only a few times. J is TRBJ1-1 and V is TRBV4-1, with 7 bases aligning to TRBD1. The V gene end was trimmed by 5 bases and the J gene end by 4 bases; junction bases not matched to a gene: 7. Germline V gives CDR1 MGHRA, CDR2 YSYEKL. The CDR3 is 14 amino acids. The CDR3 is CASSTRQGGTEAFF. CDR3 nucleotide sequence: TGCGCCAGCAGCACTCGACAGGGTGGCACTGAAGCTTTCTTT.

This clonotype appeared many times. The chain uses TRBV7-3 and TRBJ2-3; no firm D call. With 2 bases removed from V and 4 bases from J, the gap between germline ends came to 13 bases. Germline V gives CDR1 SGHTA, CDR2 FQGTGA. The CDR3 covers 15 residues. CDR3 DNA: TGTGCCAGCAGCTTAGGGTTAGGAGAAGCAGATACGCAGTATTTT. This encodes CASSLGLGEADTQYF.

In its sample, this clonotype was seen a few times. J is TRBJ2-3 and V is TRBV7-3; D call uncertain. The ends were cut back, 8 bases at V and 2 bases at J, with 11 bases in the middle. Looked up from germline, CDR1 is SGHTA and CDR2 is FQGTGA. CDR3 length: 13 amino acids. DNA of the CDR3: TGTGCCAGCGGATCCCCCAACACAGATACGCAGTATTTT. The encoded protein is CASGSPNTDTQYF.

This clonotype was seen only a few times. The genes are TRBV14 and TRBJ2-5, with 7 bases aligning to TRBD2. V shed 1 base, J shed 0 bases, and the junction held 8 bases outside the gene matches. The CDR3 spans 17 residues. Germline V gene sequence: CDR1 SGHDN, CDR2 FVKESK. For the CDR3, the DNA is TGTGCCAGCAGCCAAGTTCTAGTGCTAGCGGACCAAGAGACCCAGTACTTC. Translation: CASSQVLVLADQETQYF.

V and J are TRBV7-3 and TRBJ2-1; the match to TRBD1 covers 10 bases. Trimming at V came to 4 bases and at J to 6 bases, leaving 9 bases not matched to a gene. CDR1 and CDR2 from the germline V gene are SGHTA and FQGTGA. The CDR3 length is 16 residues. The CDR3 DNA is TGTGCCAGCAGCTCGGGGACAGGGGTGGACCTCAATGAGCAGTTCTTC. It codes for CASSSGTGVDLNEQFF. The whole variable domain, filled in from reference TRBV7-3 and TRBJ2-1, reads GAGVSQTPSNKVTEKGKYVELRCDPISGHTALYWYRQSLGQGPEFLIYFQGTGAADDSGLPNDRFFAVRPEGSVSTLKIQRTERGDSAVYLCASSSGTGVDLNEQFFGPGTRLTVL.

The chain combines TRBV5-6 with TRBJ2-1, with a weak D call TRBD2 (6 bases). There are 14 residues in the CDR3. Germline V lookup: CDR1 SGHDT, CDR2 YYEEEE. The V and J ends lost 4 bases and 13 bases respectively, with 21 bases between them. The DNA of the CDR3 is TGTGCCAGCAGCCCCCGCTATACTAGCCAACGACAGTTCTTC. Protein product: CASSPRYTSQRQFF.

The sample holds a few counts of this clonotype. The V and J genes are TRBV5-1 and TRBJ2-1; no reliable D call. The ends were cut back, 3 bases at V and 12 bases at J, with 10 bases in the middle. Germline lookup yields CDR1 SGHRS and CDR2 YFSETQ. The CDR3 is made up of 11 amino acids. The chain's CDR3 is CASSSGAGQFF. CDR3 DNA: TGCGCCAGCAGCTCCGGAGCTGGGCAGTTCTTC. The variable domain in full, with the rest retrieved from reference TRBV5-1 and TRBJ2-1, is KAGVTQTPRYLIKTRGQQVTLSCSPISGHRSVSWYQQTPGQGLQFLFEYFSETQRNKGNFPGRFSGRQFSNSRSEMNVSTLELGDSALYLCASSSGAGQFFGPGTRLTVL.

Only a few counts were recorded for this clonotype. The chain is built from TRBV20-1 and TRBJ2-1; 13 bases agree with TRBD2. The CDR3 is made up of 18 amino acids. Losses at the gene ends were 6 bases for V and 0 bases for J; bases not matched to a gene: 11. Germline V gives CDR1 DFQATT, CDR2 SNEGSKA (reference sequence). The CDR3 DNA reads TGCAGTGCAGAACCGGGACTAGCGGGGCTAAGCTCCTACAATGAGCAGTTCTTC. This gives the protein CSAEPGLAGLSSYNEQFF.

In DNA form, the CDR3 reads TGTGCCAGCAGCTCTGACAGGGGTGAAAAACTGTTTTTT. It translates to CASSSDRGEKLFF. This chain connects TRBV11-2 to TRBJ1-4; 8 bases are a match to TRBD1. V lost 4 bases to trimming and J lost 7 bases; unmatched junction nucleotides: 2. This CDR3 is built from 13 residues. Per the germline V gene, CDR1 is SGHAT and CDR2 is FQNNGV.

The chain recombines TRBV6-1 with TRBJ2-5; a weak D match, TRBD2 (5 bases). Trimming took 5 bases from V and 1 from J, leaving 14 bases between them. Germline V gene data show CDR1 as MNHNS and CDR2 as SASEGT. The CDR3 runs to 15 residues. The CDR3 loop reads CASSPAASGQETQYF. The CDR3 DNA sequence: TGTGCCAGCAGTCCCGCTGCCAGCGGCCAAGAGACCCAGTACTTC.

There are a few counts of this clonotype. The chain uses TRBV3-1 and TRBJ2-7; 7 nucleotides line up with TRBD2. The germline CDR1 and CDR2 sequences are LGHDT and YNNKEL (reference sequence). CDR3 size: 15 residues. V lost 5 bases, J lost 0 bases, and 7 bases stayed unmatched. The CDR3 loop reads CASSDGGISSYEQYF. CDR3 sequence (DNA): TGTGCCAGCAGCGACGGGGGGATTTCCTCCTACGAGCAGTACTTC.